Described below is a single T cell receptor beta chain sequence and its context. The sample belongs to a study of blood T cell repertoires in COVID-19. Profiling relied on immunoSEQ multiplex PCR, and the TCRdb table lists in-frame clones only, not all of them. The sample holds roughly 200,000 clones, roughly 89% seen once. V lost 5 bases to trimming and J lost 3 bases; unmatched junction nucleotides: 4. The CDR3 is 14 residues long. Germline V gene lookup returns CDR1 SGDLS and CDR2 YYNGEE. The specimen sequenced was peripheral blood. This clonotype was obtained from a woman in her late teens or twenties who had recovered from COVID-19. V usage is TRBV9 and J usage is TRBJ2-2, with 7 bases matching TRBD1. CDR3 loop: CASRVTGYTGELFF. CDR3 DNA: TGTGCCAGCAGGGTGACAGGGTACACCGGGGAGCTGTTTTTT.